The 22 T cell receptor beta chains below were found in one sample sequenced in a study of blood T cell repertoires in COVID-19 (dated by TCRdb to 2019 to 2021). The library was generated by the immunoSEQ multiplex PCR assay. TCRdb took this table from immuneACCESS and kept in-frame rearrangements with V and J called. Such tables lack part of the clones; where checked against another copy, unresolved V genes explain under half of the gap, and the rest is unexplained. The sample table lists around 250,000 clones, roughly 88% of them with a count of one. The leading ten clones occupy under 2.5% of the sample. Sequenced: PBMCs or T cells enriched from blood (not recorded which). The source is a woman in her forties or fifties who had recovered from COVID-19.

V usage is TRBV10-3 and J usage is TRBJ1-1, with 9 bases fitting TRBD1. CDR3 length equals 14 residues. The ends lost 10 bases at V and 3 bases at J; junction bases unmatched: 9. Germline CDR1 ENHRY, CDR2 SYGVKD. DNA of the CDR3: TGTGCCACCGGGACAGGGACGAGGGACACTGAAGCTTTCTTT. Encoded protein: CATGTGTRDTEAFF.

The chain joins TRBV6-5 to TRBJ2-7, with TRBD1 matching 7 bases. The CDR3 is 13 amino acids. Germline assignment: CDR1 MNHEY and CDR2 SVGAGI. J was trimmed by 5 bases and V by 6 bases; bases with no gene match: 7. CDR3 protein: CASSDRASHEQYF. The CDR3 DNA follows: TGTGCCAGCAGCGACAGGGCATCTCACGAGCAGTACTTC.

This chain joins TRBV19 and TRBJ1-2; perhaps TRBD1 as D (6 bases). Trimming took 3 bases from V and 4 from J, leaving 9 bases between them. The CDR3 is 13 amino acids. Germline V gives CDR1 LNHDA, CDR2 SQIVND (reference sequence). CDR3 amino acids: CASSMDSFYGYTF. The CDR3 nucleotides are TGTGCCAGTAGTATGGACAGTTTCTATGGCTACACCTTC.

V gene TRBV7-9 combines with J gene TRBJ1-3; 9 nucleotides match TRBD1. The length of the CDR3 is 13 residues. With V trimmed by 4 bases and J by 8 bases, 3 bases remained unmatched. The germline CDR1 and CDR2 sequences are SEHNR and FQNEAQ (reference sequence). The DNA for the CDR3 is TGTGCCAGCAGCTACGACAGGGGGGACACCATATATTTT. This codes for CASSYDRGDTIYF.

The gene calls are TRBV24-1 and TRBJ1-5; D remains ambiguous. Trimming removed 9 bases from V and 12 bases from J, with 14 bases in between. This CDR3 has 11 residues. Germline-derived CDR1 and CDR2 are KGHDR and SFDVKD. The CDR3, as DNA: TGTGCCACCGTCACAAACAGAGACCAGCATTTT. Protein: CATVTNRDQHF.

CDR3 sequence (DNA): TGTGCCAGCAGCCCGCCGGGACAGGGGGCGGTAGGCGAGCAGTACTTC. Its protein product is CASSPPGQGAVGEQYF. The V and J genes are TRBV7-6 and TRBJ2-7, with TRBD1 matching over 12 bases. Germline loops: CDR1 SGHVS, CDR2 FNYEAQ. The CDR3 is made up of 16 amino acids. The trim removed 5 bases at V and 6 bases at J, leaving 11 bases unmatched.

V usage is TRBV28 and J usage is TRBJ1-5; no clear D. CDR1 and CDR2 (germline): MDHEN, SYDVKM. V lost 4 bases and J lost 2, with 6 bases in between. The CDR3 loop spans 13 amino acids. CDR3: CASSYQGNQPQHF. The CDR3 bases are TGTGCCAGCAGTTATCAGGGCAATCAGCCCCAGCATTTT.

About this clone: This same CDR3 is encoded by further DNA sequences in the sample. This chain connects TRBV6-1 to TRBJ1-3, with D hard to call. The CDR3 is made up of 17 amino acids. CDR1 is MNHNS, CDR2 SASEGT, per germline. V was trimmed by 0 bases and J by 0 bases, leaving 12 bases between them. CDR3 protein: CASSEAHGGSSGNTIYF. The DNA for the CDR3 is TGTGCCAGCAGTGAAGCGCATGGCGGTAGCTCTGGAAACACCATATATTTT.

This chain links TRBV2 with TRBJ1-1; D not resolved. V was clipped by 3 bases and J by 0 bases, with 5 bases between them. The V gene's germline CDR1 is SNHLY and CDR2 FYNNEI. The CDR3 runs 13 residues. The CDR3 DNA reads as TGTGCCAGCAGTGAGGAGGTGAACACTGAAGCTTTCTTT. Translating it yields CASSEEVNTEAFF.

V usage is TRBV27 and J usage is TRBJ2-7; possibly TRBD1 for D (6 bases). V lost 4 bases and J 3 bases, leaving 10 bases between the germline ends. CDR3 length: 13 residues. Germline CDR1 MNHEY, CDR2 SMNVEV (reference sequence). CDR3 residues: CASSWIQGYEQYF. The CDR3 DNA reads TGTGCCAGCAGTTGGATACAGGGCTACGAGCAGTACTTC.

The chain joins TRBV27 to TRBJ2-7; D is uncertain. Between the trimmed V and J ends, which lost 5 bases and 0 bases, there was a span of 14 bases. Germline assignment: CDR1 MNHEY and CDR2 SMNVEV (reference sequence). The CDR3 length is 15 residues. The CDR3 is CASSLQPESSYEQYF. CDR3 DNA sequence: TGTGCCAGCAGTCTCCAGCCGGAGAGCTCCTACGAGCAGTACTTC.

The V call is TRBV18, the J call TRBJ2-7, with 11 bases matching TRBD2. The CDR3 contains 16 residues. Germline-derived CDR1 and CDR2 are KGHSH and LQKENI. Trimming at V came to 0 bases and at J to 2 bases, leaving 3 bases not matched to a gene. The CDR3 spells CASSPPTSGGTYEQYF. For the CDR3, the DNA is TGTGCCAGCTCACCACCCACTAGCGGGGGAACCTACGAGCAGTACTTC.

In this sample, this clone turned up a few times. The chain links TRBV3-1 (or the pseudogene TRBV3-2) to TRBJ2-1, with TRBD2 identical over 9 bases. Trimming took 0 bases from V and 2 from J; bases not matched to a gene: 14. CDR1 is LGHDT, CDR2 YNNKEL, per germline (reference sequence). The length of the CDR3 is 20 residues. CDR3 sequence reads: CASSQELAGEPIPTYNEQFF. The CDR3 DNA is TGTGCCAGCAGCCAAGAGTTAGCGGGAGAGCCAATCCCTACCTACAATGAGCAGTTCTTC.

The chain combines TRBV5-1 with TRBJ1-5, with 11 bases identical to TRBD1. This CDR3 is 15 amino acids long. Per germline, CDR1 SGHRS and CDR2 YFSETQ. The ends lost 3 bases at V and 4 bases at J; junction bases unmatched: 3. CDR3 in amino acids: CASSYGTGGNQPQHF. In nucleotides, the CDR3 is TGCGCCAGCAGCTATGGGACAGGGGGGAATCAGCCCCAGCATTTT.

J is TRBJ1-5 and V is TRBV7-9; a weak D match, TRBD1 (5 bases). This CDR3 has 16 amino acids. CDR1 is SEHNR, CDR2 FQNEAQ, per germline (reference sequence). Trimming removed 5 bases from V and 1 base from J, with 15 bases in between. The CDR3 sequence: CASSSGIGASNQPQHF. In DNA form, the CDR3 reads TGTGCCAGCAGCAGCGGGATCGGGGCCAGCAATCAGCCCCAGCATTTT.

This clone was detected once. The CDR3 here is CSVERAGGHSTEAFF. As DNA, the CDR3 is TGCAGCGTTGAAAGGGCGGGGGGGCATAGCACTGAAGCTTTCTTT. The rearrangement uses TRBV29-1 and TRBJ1-1; TRBD1 might be the D (6 bases). Germline CDR1 is SQVTM and CDR2 is ANQGSEA. The CDR3 has 15 residues. Trimming cost V 2 bases and J 4 bases, with 17 bases left between them.

The CDR3 sequence: CASSQAESRDTQYF. In DNA form, the CDR3 reads TGCGCCAGCAGCCAAGCGGAGTCGAGGGATACGCAGTATTTT. J is TRBJ2-3 and V is TRBV4-1; no firm D call. V was shortened by 1 base and J by 6 bases, with 11 bases between the two germline ends. In germline, CDR1 is MGHRA, CDR2 YSYEKL. This CDR3 is 14 amino acids long.

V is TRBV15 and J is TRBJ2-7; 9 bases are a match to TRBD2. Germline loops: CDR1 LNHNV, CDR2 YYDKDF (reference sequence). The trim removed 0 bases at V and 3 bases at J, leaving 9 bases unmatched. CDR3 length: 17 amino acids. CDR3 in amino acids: CATSRDVVASGIYEQYF. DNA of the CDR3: TGTGCCACCAGCAGAGATGTTGTGGCTAGCGGGATCTACGAGCAGTACTTC.

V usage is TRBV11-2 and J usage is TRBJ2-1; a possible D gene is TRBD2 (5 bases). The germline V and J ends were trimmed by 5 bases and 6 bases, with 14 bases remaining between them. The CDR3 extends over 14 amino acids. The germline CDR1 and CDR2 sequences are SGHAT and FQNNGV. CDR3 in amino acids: CASSTRDSSNEQFF. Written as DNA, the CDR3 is TGTGCCAGCAGCACCCGGGATTCATCCAATGAGCAGTTCTTC.

DNA of the CDR3: TGTGCCAGCAGTTACTATTTAGCGGGAGTGTTCGAGACCCAGTACTTC. This codes for CASSYYLAGVFETQYF. This sequence joins TRBV6-6 and TRBJ2-5, with 9 bases identical to TRBD2. J lost 5 bases, V lost 1 base, and 8 bases had no gene match. Germline assignment: CDR1 MNHNY and CDR2 SVGAGI (reference sequence). This CDR3 contains 16 residues.

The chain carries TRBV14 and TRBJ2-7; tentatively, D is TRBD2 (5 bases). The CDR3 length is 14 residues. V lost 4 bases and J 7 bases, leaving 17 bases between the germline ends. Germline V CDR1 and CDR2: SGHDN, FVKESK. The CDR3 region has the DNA TGTGCCAGCAGCCGAGCTCTCGCTTCGGGGGAGCAGTACTTC. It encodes CASSRALASGEQYF.

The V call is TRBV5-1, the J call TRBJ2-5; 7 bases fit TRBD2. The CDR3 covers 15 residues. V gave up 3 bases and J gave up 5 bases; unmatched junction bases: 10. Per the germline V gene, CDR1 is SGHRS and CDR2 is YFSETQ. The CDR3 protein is CASSWSTSWSETQYF. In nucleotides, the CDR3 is TGCGCCAGCAGCTGGTCGACTAGCTGGTCTGAGACCCAGTACTTC.